The T cell receptor (beta chain) under discussion was sequenced for a study of blood T cell repertoires in COVID-19. About the research overall: T cells, B-cell-depleted T cells, or PBMCs supplied cDNA or gDNA.

Original data processing: Reference gene primer amplification in the assay estimated nucleated cell counts. The method was immunoSEQ multiplex PCR; TCRdb's version includes in-frame clones alone and lacks a portion of them. For V, J and clone size, that table is used; D and trimming come from the DNA. The sample holds 250,000 to 350,000 clones; roughly 85% are singletons and the top ten take roughly 6.2%. The participants were between roughly 18 and 89 years old and came from under 25 US areas. Allocation to cohorts depended on clinical history reported by the participants. In germline, CDR1 is SGHVS, CDR2 FQNEAQ. With 5 bases clipped from V and 6 bases from J, the junction kept 10 bases outside the gene matches. The CDR3 covers 16 residues.

This TCR was sampled from a woman between 40 and 50 years old who had recovered from COVID-19. Sequenced sample: PBMCs or T cells enriched from blood (not recorded which). The chain carries TRBV7-8 and TRBJ1-5; the match to TRBD1 covers 10 bases. Here the CDR3 reads CASSVDRGRGGQPQHF. In DNA, the CDR3 is TGTGCCAGCAGCGTTGACAGGGGGCGAGGAGGTCAGCCCCAGCATTTT.